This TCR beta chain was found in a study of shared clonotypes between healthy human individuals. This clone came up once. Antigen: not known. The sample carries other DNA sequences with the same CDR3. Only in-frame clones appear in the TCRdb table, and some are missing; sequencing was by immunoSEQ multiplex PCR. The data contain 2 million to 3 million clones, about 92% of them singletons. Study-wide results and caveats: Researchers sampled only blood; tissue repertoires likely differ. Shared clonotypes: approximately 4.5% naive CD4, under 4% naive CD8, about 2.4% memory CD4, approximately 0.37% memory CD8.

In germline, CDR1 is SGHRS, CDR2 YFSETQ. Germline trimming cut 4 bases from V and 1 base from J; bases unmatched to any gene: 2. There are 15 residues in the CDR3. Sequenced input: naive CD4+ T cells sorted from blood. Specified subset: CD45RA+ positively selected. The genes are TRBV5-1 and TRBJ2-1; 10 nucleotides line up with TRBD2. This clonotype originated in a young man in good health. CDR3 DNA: TGCGCCAGCAGCCAAGCGGGAGGGTCCTACAATGAGCAGTTCTTC. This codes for CASSQAGGSYNEQFF.